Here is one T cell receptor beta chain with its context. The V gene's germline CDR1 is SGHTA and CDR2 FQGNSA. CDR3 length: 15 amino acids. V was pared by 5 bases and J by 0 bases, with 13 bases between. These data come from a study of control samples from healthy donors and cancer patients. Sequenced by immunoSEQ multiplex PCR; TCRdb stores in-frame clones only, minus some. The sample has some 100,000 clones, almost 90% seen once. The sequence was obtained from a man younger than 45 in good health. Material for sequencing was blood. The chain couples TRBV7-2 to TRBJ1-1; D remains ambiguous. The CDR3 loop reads CASSPRVLMNTEAFF. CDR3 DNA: TGTGCCAGCAGCCCGAGGGTCCTAATGAACACTGAAGCTTTCTTT.